This passage covers 7 T cell receptor beta chains from one sample sequenced in a study of T cell responses to AZD1222 COVID-19 vaccine. The method was immunoSEQ multiplex PCR; TCRdb's version includes in-frame clones alone and lacks a portion of them. The sample has under 150,000 clones, roughly 91% seen once. The material sequenced was peripheral blood, taken on day 0 of MenACWY control vaccination. Receptor source: an adult in good health.

The genes are TRBV2 and TRBJ2-1, with 7 nucleotides matching TRBD1. CDR3 length equals 15 residues. J gave up 2 bases and V 6 bases, and 7 bases lay outside the gene matches. Per the germline V gene, CDR1 is SNHLY and CDR2 is FYNNEI. DNA of the CDR3: TGTGCCAGCAGCAGACAGGGAATAACCTACAATGAGCAGTTCTTC. Residues: CASSRQGITYNEQFF.

The V and J genes are TRBV10-1 and TRBJ2-1, with D perhaps matching TRBD2 (6 bases). The CDR3 extends over 16 amino acids. Germline V lookup: CDR1 WNHNN, CDR2 SYGVQD (reference sequence). V lost 0 bases and J 0 bases, leaving 9 bases between the germline ends. The CDR3 coding sequence is TGCGCCAGCAGTGAGTCCTCCGGGAGCTCCTACAATGAGCAGTTCTTC. It yields the protein CASSESSGSSYNEQFF.

This chain links TRBV6-5 with TRBJ1-1, with TRBD1 identical over 9 bases. Germline assignment: CDR1 MNHEY and CDR2 SVGAGI. V gave up 7 bases and J gave up 4 bases; unmatched junction bases: 4. The CDR3 is 13 amino acids. CDR3 DNA: TGTGCCAGCACATCGACAGGGGGCACTGAAGCTTTCTTT. This encodes CASTSTGGTEAFF.

This chain links TRBV5-8 with TRBJ2-7; 8 bases agree with TRBD2. This CDR3 spans 14 amino acids. The germline CDR1 and CDR2 sequences are SGHTS and YDEGEE. V was pared by 6 bases and J by 4 bases, with 9 bases of the junction left unmatched. CDR3 sequence (DNA): TGTGCCAGCACCCTGGGACTAGGACCGTACGAGCAGTACTTC. It codes for CASTLGLGPYEQYF.

The V and J genes are TRBV5-5 and TRBJ2-7; no clear D. The CDR3 runs 12 residues. Germline values: CDR1 SGHKS, CDR2 YYEKEE (reference sequence). The ends were cut back, 1 base at V and 5 bases at J, with 7 bases in the middle. Written as DNA, the CDR3 is TGTGCCAGCAGCTTGATACTTGACGAGCAGTACTTC. Translating it yields CASSLILDEQYF.

The chain combines TRBV12-3 or TRBV12-4 with TRBJ1-1, with D tentatively TRBD1 (5 bases). Trimming stripped 2 bases from V and 10 bases from J, with 11 bases between. The CDR3 is made up of 12 amino acids. This CDR3 is CASSLSGARAFF. CDR3 sequence (DNA): TGTGCCAGCAGTTTAAGTGGGGCGAGAGCTTTCTTT.

The rearrangement links TRBV29-1 to TRBJ2-1, with 12 positions matching TRBD2. V shed 7 bases and J 5 bases; nucleotides not matched to a gene: 3. The CDR3 consists of 13 residues. Germline V lookup: CDR1 SQVTM, CDR2 ANQGSEA. CDR3: CSERLAGDNEQFF. CDR3 sequence (DNA): TGCAGCGAAAGACTAGCGGGAGACAATGAGCAGTTCTTC.